This T cell receptor (beta chain) was profiled in a study of regulatory T cells in long-lasting Graves disease. This clonotype has ten or more counts. Its specificity is not known. Findings and limits, study-wide: With persistent disease, TRBV28, TRBJ1-2 and TRBJ2-5 were the favored segments. Whereas new patients shared 966 public clonotypes, persistent patients shared more, at under 3,500.

Deletions cut 5 bases from V and 7 bases from J, with 8 bases between. The CDR3 spans 12 residues. CDR1 and CDR2 from the germline V gene are SGHAT and FQNNGV. Arm-PCR of CDR3 regions and iRepertoire HTBI primers were the basis on which TCR beta libraries were built. TCRdb re-called the multiplex PCR reads with MiXCR, one entry per CDR3 protein. The sample has hundreds of thousands of distinct CDR3 sequences, 22% seen once; the top ten hold under 15%. Time point meaning: persistent/refractory GD, antithyroid drugs over 5 years with positive TRAb. PBMC-extracted RNA yielded the TCR library. With EDTA tubes as the receptacles, 7.5 to 9 milliliters of peripheral blood were drawn.

J is TRBJ2-2 and V is TRBV11-2, with D unresolved. This clonotype was obtained from a female donor with Graves disease. The source material was peripheral blood mononuclear cells (PBMCs), sampled when the disease was refractory, from a patient treated with antithyroid drugs. The CDR3 protein is CASSPRYGELFF. CDR3 DNA sequence: TGTGCCAGCAGCCCCCGTTACGGGGAGCTGTTTTTT.